By proportion, the clone carrying this T cell receptor beta chain is medium-sized. The antigen is not known. The data derive from a study of T cell repertoires in aging, cancer and after chemotherapy. Amplification of TCR beta used genomic DNA extracted from peripheral blood. The V end lost 5 bases, the J end lost 9 bases, and 10 bases lay between the germline ends. This CDR3 has 11 amino acids. CDR1 is MNHEY and CDR2 is SVGAGI in the germline V gene. Rearranged V-D-J TRB sequences were amplified with a mixed TRB-A/B primer pool. In TCRdb, the multiplex PCR reads were re-called with MiXCR into one record per CDR3 protein. Altogether around 5,000 distinct CDR3 sequences are present, 26% being singletons, with the ten largest covering over 15%. Study results and limitations: Healthy donors lost TCR diversity with age mainly through richness, cancer patients through richness and evenness.

The sequence derives from a human donor in good health. The chain couples TRBV6-5 to TRBJ2-5; a weak D match, TRBD2 (5 bases). Material for sequencing was blood. The CDR3 nucleotides are TGTGCCAGCAGTAAGCTCGGGGCCCAGTACTTC. Protein sequence: CASSKLGAQYF.